Sequencing of this T cell receptor (beta chain) was carried out in a study of T cell changes during pregnancy in multiple sclerosis. This table comes from immunoSEQ multiplex PCR, and its TCRdb copy is limited to in-frame clones, with some not included. The profile shows 90,000 or so clones, approximately 90% of them singletons. The CDR3 is 16 residues long. Germline values: CDR1 SGHAT, CDR2 FQDESV (reference sequence). The V gene lost 1 base and the J gene lost 0 bases, with 10 bases spanning the gap. Material: PBMCs, obtained in the first trimester of pregnancy. The TCR was taken from a female donor in good health, serving as a control in a pregnancy study. Some clones in this sample may be carry-over from other donors' samples. The chain combines TRBV11-1 with TRBJ2-4; no clear D gene. The CDR3 sequence: CASSLGSPLAKNIQYF. The DNA of the CDR3 is TGTGCCAGCAGCTTAGGGAGTCCCCTAGCCAAAAACATTCAGTACTTC.